This entry lists 26 T cell receptor beta chains sequenced from one sample in a study of T cell repertoires in cytomegalovirus infection. TCRdb analysed the reads with MiXCR anew, one entry per CDR3 protein. The sample consists of a few hundred thousand distinct CDR3 sequences, about 20% of them appearing once. Their cognate antigens are unknown. The sequencing used cultured PBMCs, collected from culture after CMV antigen stimulation. These receptors all come from a human donor in good health (CMV status not recorded). Some clones in this sample may be carry-over from other donors' samples.

The gene calls are TRBV14 and TRBJ2-5; the match to TRBD2 covers 13 bases. Germline lookup yields CDR1 SGHDN and CDR2 FVKESK. J was trimmed by 6 bases and V by 4 bases; bases with no gene match: 8. CDR3 length: 16 amino acids. The CDR3 sequence is CASSLAPGLAGKTQYF. For the CDR3, the DNA is TGTGCCAGCAGCCTCGCTCCGGGACTAGCGGGAAAGACCCAGTACTTC.

This chain connects TRBV7-2 to TRBJ2-1; TRBD2 might be the D (5 bases). V lost 2 bases to trimming and J lost 9 bases, with 14 bases between them. Germline CDR1 SGHTA, CDR2 FQGNSA. CDR3 length: 14 residues. CDR3 residues: CASSLILGRGEQFF. CDR3 nucleotide sequence: TGTGCCAGCAGCTTAATTCTTGGGAGAGGTGAGCAGTTCTTC.

This clonotype was counted only a few times. The genes are TRBV5-4 and TRBJ2-1; TRBD2 matches at 10 bases. This CDR3 contains 15 residues. Germline V gene lookup returns CDR1 SGHNT and CDR2 YYREEE (reference sequence). V trimming: 0 bases; J trimming: 5 bases; junction bases outside the gene matches: 2. CDR3 protein: CASSLVLAGNNEQFF. The DNA of the CDR3 is TGTGCCAGCAGCTTGGTACTAGCGGGAAACAATGAGCAGTTCTTC.

This clonotype was detected a few times. The chain joins TRBV27 to TRBJ2-1; no definite D call. Trimming stripped 6 bases from V and 3 bases from J, with 12 bases between. CDR1 and CDR2 (germline): MNHEY, SMNVEV (reference sequence). This CDR3 contains 14 residues. The CDR3 DNA follows: TGTGCCAGCAGCCAATTCTCCCGCTACAATGAGCAGTTCTTC. Its translation is CASSQFSRYNEQFF.

The rearrangement joins TRBV14 to TRBJ2-4; D ambiguous. The CDR3 contains 12 residues. With 1 base removed from V and 8 bases from J, the gap between germline ends came to 6 bases. Germline lookup yields CDR1 SGHDN and CDR2 FVKESK. As DNA, the CDR3 is TGTGCCAGCAGCCAAGTAGGTCACATTCAGTACTTC. Translation: CASSQVGHIQYF.

This clonotype was detected only a few times. This sequence joins TRBV28 and TRBJ2-3; 10 positions agree with TRBD2. V lost 3 bases and J lost 1; bases outside the gene matches: 4. The CDR3 contains 16 residues. CDR1 MDHEN and CDR2 SYDVKM come from the germline V gene. In nucleotides, the CDR3 is TGTGCCAGCAGTTTTATAGCGGGAGGTGGCACAGATACGCAGTATTTT. Amino acids: CASSFIAGGGTDTQYF.

This clonotype was counted only a few times. The chain recombines TRBV12-3 or TRBV12-4 with TRBJ1-5; 8 positions match TRBD1. The J segment lost 9 bases and the V segment lost 6 bases, leaving 19 bases of the junction unmatched. This CDR3 region has 17 residues. This chain's CDR3 is CASRPSSGTGKGRPQHF. The CDR3 bases are TGTGCCAGCAGACCCTCCTCCGGGACAGGCAAGGGGAGGCCCCAGCATTTT.

This chain joins TRBV20-1 and TRBJ2-7, with 8 bases aligning to TRBD1. V shed 5 bases, J shed 5 bases, and the junction held 8 bases outside the gene matches. The CDR3 sequence is 13 residues long. Germline CDR1 reads DFQATT; CDR2 reads SNEGSKA (reference sequence). The CDR3 sequence: CSARRGQIHEQYF. The CDR3 DNA sequence: TGCAGTGCTCGCAGGGGGCAGATCCACGAGCAGTACTTC.

V gene TRBV19 combines with J gene TRBJ2-3; 9 bases are a match to TRBD1. Germline assignment: CDR1 LNHDA and CDR2 SQIVND (reference sequence). The CDR3 has 15 amino acids. The ends lost 1 base at V and 4 bases at J; junction bases unmatched: 3. CDR3 loop: CASSIGDRGADTQYF. The DNA for the CDR3 is TGTGCCAGTAGTATAGGTGACAGGGGGGCAGATACGCAGTATTTT.

This clonotype occurred many times. The CDR3 DNA reads as TGTGCCAGCAGCCCTTTGGCAGGCGAAGAGACCCAGTACTTC. This codes for CASSPLAGEETQYF. V and J are TRBV12-3 or TRBV12-4 and TRBJ2-5, with D uncertain. The CDR3 extends over 14 amino acids. Trimming took off 6 bases at V and 3 bases at J, with 14 bases between the two ends.

The sample holds many counts of this clonotype. The V call is TRBV7-2, the J call TRBJ1-2, with D unresolved. The CDR3 covers 13 residues. Germline CDR1 reads SGHTA; CDR2 reads FQGNSA. V shed 5 bases and J shed 0 bases, with 7 bases lying between them. The CDR3 DNA sequence: TGTGCCAGCAGCCGGGAGTCTAACTATGGCTACACCTTC. This codes for CASSRESNYGYTF.

J is TRBJ2-1 and V is TRBV27; 7 nucleotides agree with TRBD2. Germline loops: CDR1 MNHEY, CDR2 SMNVEV (reference sequence). The V segment lost 2 bases and the J segment 5 bases; nucleotides outside the gene matches: 6. The CDR3 totals 15 residues. The DNA for the CDR3 is TGTGCCAGCAGTTTACGATTAGCGGGCCACAATGAGCAGTTCTTC. Protein product: CASSLRLAGHNEQFF.

The chain has TRBV5-4 and TRBJ2-1; 11 bases are a match to TRBD2. Per the germline V gene, CDR1 is SGHNT and CDR2 is YYREEE (reference sequence). J lost 5 bases, V lost 3 bases, and 4 bases had no gene match. The CDR3 has 15 amino acids. The CDR3 region has the DNA TGTGCCAGCAGCTCTAGCGGGAGGTTCCACAATGAGCAGTTCTTC. Its translation: CASSSSGRFHNEQFF.

This clonotype was seen a single time. The chain links TRBV9 to TRBJ1-1; D may be TRBD1 (5 bases). The V and J ends lost 0 bases and 7 bases respectively, with 19 bases between them. CDR3 length: 16 amino acids. Germline V gives CDR1 SGDLS, CDR2 YYNGEE. CDR3 bases: TGTGCCAGCAGCGTAGGTGGGGGGGTTCCCTCTGTTGAAGCTTTCTTT. Amino acids: CASSVGGGVPSVEAFF. Full variable domain (outside the CDR3, taken from reference TRBV9 and TRBJ1-1): DSGVTQTPKHLITATGQRVTLRCSPRSGDLSVYWYQQSLDQGLQFLIQYYNGEERAKGNILERFSAQQFPDLHSELNLSSLELGDSALYFCASSVGGGVPSVEAFFGQGTRLTVV.

This clonotype occurred a few times. V is TRBV4-3 and J is TRBJ1-1; D unclear. Germline V lookup: CDR1 LGHNA, CDR2 YSLEER. The CDR3 has 15 amino acids. Trimming shortened V by 0 bases and J by 4 bases, and 12 bases separated the two germline ends. The CDR3 DNA reads as TGCGCCAGCAGCCAAGACAGTGGAGAGTTCACTGAAGCTTTCTTT. It is translated as CASSQDSGEFTEAFF.

This clonotype has at least ten counts. This chain links TRBV7-9 with TRBJ2-1, with no clear D. Germline V gene data show CDR1 as SEHNR and CDR2 as FQNEAQ (reference sequence). V gave up 1 base and J gave up 2 bases, with 15 bases separating them. CDR3 length: 17 residues. CDR3 coding DNA: TGTGCCAGCAGCTTAGTACAAGGGAAAAGGGCCTACAATGAGCAGTTCTTC. It encodes CASSLVQGKRAYNEQFF.

This clonotype showed up just once. The chain recombines TRBV4-1 with TRBJ1-1, with D possibly being TRBD1 (5 bases). The CDR3 totals 15 residues. Germline CDR1 and CDR2: MGHRA and YSYEKL. V was cut by 4 bases and J by 1 base, with 13 bases left in between. DNA of the CDR3: TGCGCCAGCAGCCCCCAAAGTGGGGGGAACACTGAAGCTTTCTTT. Amino acids: CASSPQSGGNTEAFF.

The chain links TRBV29-1 to TRBJ2-4; possibly TRBD1 for D (6 bases). The length of the CDR3 is 15 residues. The V end was cut by 7 bases, the J end by 0 bases, with 16 bases between. In germline, CDR1 is SQVTM, CDR2 ANQGSEA. CDR3 bases: TGCAGCGCTCGACAGGATTCCCTAGCCAAAAACATTCAGTACTTC. It translates to CSARQDSLAKNIQYF.

At least ten counts were recorded for this clonotype. The V gene is TRBV12-3 or TRBV12-4, the J gene TRBJ1-2; D not resolved. The V end lost 5 bases, the J end lost 3 bases, and 10 bases lay between the germline ends. This CDR3 comprises 13 residues. CDR3 DNA sequence: TGTGCCAGCAGTCTCGTTGGGGACTATGGCTACACCTTC. This gives the protein CASSLVGDYGYTF.

This clonotype was observed once. The CDR3 protein is CASSWTGGYTDTQYF. The CDR3 region has the DNA TGTGCCAGCAGCTGGACGGGTGGCTATACAGATACGCAGTATTTT. The rearrangement joins TRBV7-3 to TRBJ2-3; D gene uncertain. There are 15 residues in the CDR3. V was trimmed by 4 bases and J by 3 bases, leaving 14 bases between them. Germline lookup yields CDR1 SGHTA and CDR2 FQGTGA.

This clonotype occurred a few times. The chain joins TRBV5-4 to TRBJ1-2; no clear D. Trimming cost V 1 base and J 4 bases, with 11 bases left between them. From germline, CDR1 is SGHNT and CDR2 YYREEE (reference sequence). This CDR3 has 14 residues. The CDR3 nucleotides read TGTGCCAGCAGCTTGAGCGGTCTTAGCTATGGCTACACCTTC. Residues: CASSLSGLSYGYTF.

Comment on this clonotype: A read error may explain this, as a much larger clone is one base away. The V and J genes are TRBV7-9 and TRBJ2-5; tentatively, D is TRBD2 (5 bases). The V end was cut by 5 bases, the J end by 5 bases, with 21 bases between. The CDR3 covers 16 residues. CDR1 and CDR2 (germline): SEHNR, FQNEAQ (reference sequence). DNA of the CDR3: TGTGCCAGCAGCACCTTCCCAGCGGCGAGGGTGGAGACCCAGTACTTC. It translates to CASSTFPAARVETQYF.

The chain links TRBV25-1 to TRBJ1-5; possibly TRBD1 for D (6 bases). Germline CDR1 is MGHDK and CDR2 is SYGVNS. The CDR3 has 14 amino acids. Between the trimmed V and J ends, which lost 3 bases and 4 bases, there was a span of 10 bases. DNA of the CDR3: TGTGCCAGCAGTGAGTGGGGGGCTAATCAGCCCCAGCATTTT. This gives the protein CASSEWGANQPQHF. Filled out from reference TRBV25-1 and TRBJ1-5, the complete variable domain reads EADIYQTPRYLVIGTGKKITLECSQTMGHDKMYWYQQDPGMELHLIHYSYGVNSTEKGDLSSESTVSRIRTEHFPLTLESARPSHTSQYLCASSEWGANQPQHFGDGTRLSIL.

This clonotype has at least ten counts. The gene calls are TRBV7-2 and TRBJ2-7; D gene ambiguous. With 3 bases removed from V and 5 bases from J, the gap between germline ends came to 5 bases. Germline V gene lookup returns CDR1 SGHTA and CDR2 FQGNSA. The length of the CDR3 is 11 residues. CDR3 coding DNA: TGTGCCAGCAGCTTCCATGACGAGCAGTACTTC. Translating it yields CASSFHDEQYF.

The chain has TRBV20-1 and TRBJ2-7; D may match TRBD1 or TRBD2 (5 bases each). CDR3 size: 15 residues. V lost 3 bases and J lost 0, with 15 bases in between. The germline V gene has CDR1 DFQATT and CDR2 SNEGSKA (reference sequence). Here the CDR3 DNA reads TGCAGTGCTAGGCCGGTTGGGGGTCTCTCCTACGAGCAGTACTTC. Protein sequence: CSARPVGGLSYEQYF.

V gene TRBV7-2 combines with J gene TRBJ1-6; D remains ambiguous. The germline V and J ends were trimmed by 3 bases and 9 bases, with 12 bases remaining between them. CDR1 SGHTA and CDR2 FQGNSA come from the germline V gene. This CDR3 region has 14 residues. The CDR3 DNA is TGTGCCAGCAGCTTGGCGGGTTCGGGTTCACCCCTCCACTTT. Its protein is CASSLAGSGSPLHF. The entire variable domain, with the rest obtained from reference TRBV7-2 and TRBJ1-6, is as follows: GAGVSQSPSNKVTEKGKDVELRCDPISGHTALYWYRQSLGQGLEFLIYFQGNSAPDKSGLPSDRFSAERTGGSVSTLTIQRTQQEDSAVYLCASSLAGSGSPLHFGNGTRLTVT.